The 25 T cell receptor beta chains below come from one sample, sequenced in a study of identifying expanded T cells in peripheral blood. Clones were sequenced by immunoSEQ multiplex PCR, and TCRdb holds only the in-frame ones, with some missing. The sample gives about 90,000 clones, approximately 91% of which show up once; under 6% is in the top ten. The sample was blood. Source of these receptors: a person aged 18 to 69 in good health.

The chain links TRBV6-1 to TRBJ2-7; TRBD2 is a possible D gene (5 bases). The CDR3 sequence is 15 residues long. V was cut by 8 bases and J by 5 bases, with 22 bases left in between. Germline V CDR1 and CDR2: MNHNS, SASEGT. The CDR3 DNA reads TGTGCCAGCCTCAGCGGTGACCGATCGAAGGACGAGCAGTACTTC. It is translated as CASLSGDRSKDEQYF.

The genes are TRBV7-9 and TRBJ2-1; TRBD2 matches 10 bases. Germline-derived CDR1 and CDR2 are SEHNR and FQNEAQ (reference sequence). This CDR3 spans 17 amino acids. Trimming cost V 0 bases and J 4 bases; bases outside gene matches: 6. CDR3 residues: CASSLAPGLAEYNEQFF. In DNA form, the CDR3 reads TGTGCCAGCAGCTTAGCGCCAGGACTAGCGGAATACAATGAGCAGTTCTTC.

This clone was picked up one time. The genes are TRBV11-2 and TRBJ2-7; no reliable D call. Per germline, CDR1 SGHAT and CDR2 FQNNGV. CDR3 length: 14 amino acids. V was pared by 5 bases and J by 2 bases, with 13 bases between. This CDR3 reads CASSPAGGTYEQYF. The CDR3 nucleotides read TGTGCCAGCAGCCCCGCCGGCGGAACCTACGAGCAGTACTTC.

In this sample, this clone turned up a few times. The J gene is TRBJ2-1, the V gene TRBV7-2; TRBD2 matches 13 bases. V shed 0 bases, J shed 7 bases, and the junction held 3 bases outside the gene matches. The length of the CDR3 is 16 residues. Per germline, CDR1 SGHTA and CDR2 FQGNSA. CDR3 sequence (DNA): TGTGCCAGCAGCTTAGCGCTGACTAGCGGGGGGAATGAGCAGTTCTTC. Protein: CASSLALTSGGNEQFF.

The chain combines TRBV15 with TRBJ1-3; D remains ambiguous. CDR3 length: 17 amino acids. Trimming pared 1 base from V and 0 bases from J, leaving 13 bases between. CDR1 LNHNV and CDR2 YYDKDF come from the germline V gene (reference sequence). CDR3 nucleotides: TGTGCCACCAGCAGAGGGGGAGGCAAAAGCTCTGGAAACACCATATATTTT. Translation gives CATSRGGGKSSGNTIYF.

This rearrangement joins TRBV7-6 to TRBJ2-7, with a possible D match to TRBD2 (6 bases). This CDR3 contains 17 residues. Between the trimmed V and J ends, which lost 1 base and 2 bases, there was a span of 18 bases. Germline lookup yields CDR1 SGHVS and CDR2 FNYEAQ. The CDR3 sequence is CASSLGGTGQLPYEQYF. Written as DNA, the CDR3 is TGTGCCAGCAGCTTAGGGGGGACTGGGCAGCTCCCCTACGAGCAGTACTTC.

The rearrangement joins TRBV5-8 to TRBJ1-1; D is undetermined. Germline V gene sequence: CDR1 SGHTS, CDR2 YDEGEE. This CDR3 region has 15 residues. V shed 1 base and J shed 1 base, with 11 bases lying between them. CDR3 region: CASSLFLATNTEAFF. CDR3 DNA: TGTGCCAGCAGCTTGTTTTTGGCCACGAACACTGAAGCTTTCTTT.

The rearrangement uses TRBV7-6 and TRBJ1-4, with 7 positions matching TRBD1. Germline V gene lookup returns CDR1 SGHVS and CDR2 FNYEAQ. The V and J ends lost 5 bases and 4 bases, in that order; junction bases with no gene match: 7. This CDR3 has 15 amino acids. The CDR3 DNA reads as TGTGCCAGCAGCCCAGGACAGGAACTTAATGAAAAACTGTTTTTT. This encodes CASSPGQELNEKLFF.

Regarding this clone: This same CDR3 is encoded by further DNA sequences in the sample. The chain combines TRBV5-1 with TRBJ2-7, with D perhaps being TRBD1 or TRBD2 (6 bases each). V lost 0 bases to trimming and J lost 6 bases, with 13 bases between them. The germline V gene encodes CDR1 SGHRS and CDR2 YFSETQ. The CDR3 covers 14 residues. Written as DNA, the CDR3 is TGCGCCAGCAGCTTGGGCAGTGGGGGGCGCGAGCAGTACTTC. It translates to CASSLGSGGREQYF. Full variable domain (missing parts from reference TRBV5-1 and TRBJ2-7): KAGVTQTPRYLIKTRGQQVTLSCSPISGHRSVSWYQQTPGQGLQFLFEYFSETQRNKGNFPGRFSGRQFSNSRSEMNVSTLELGDSALYLCASSLGSGGREQYFGPGTRLTVT.

The chain uses TRBV2 and TRBJ2-5; TRBD1 aligns across 7 bases. The CDR3 has 13 amino acids. Germline CDR1 is SNHLY and CDR2 is FYNNEI. V lost 6 bases to trimming and J lost 5 bases; unmatched junction nucleotides: 6. The CDR3 here is CASSRQGRETQYF. The CDR3 region has the DNA TGTGCCAGCAGCCGACAGGGTCGGGAGACCCAGTACTTC.

This clone was seen once. The chain uses TRBV6-4 and TRBJ2-7; 7 nucleotides line up with TRBD2. The CDR3 has 14 amino acids. Germline V CDR1 and CDR2: MRHNA, SNTAGT. Germline trimming cut 3 bases from V and 5 bases from J; bases unmatched to any gene: 7. CDR3 bases: TGTGCCAGCAGTGAGGTGCCTGGGGGGGACGAGCAGTACTTC. This sequence encodes CASSEVPGGDEQYF.

This clone was detected once. The chain links TRBV15 to TRBJ2-1; TRBD2 matches at 10 bases. J gave up 8 bases and V 8 bases, and 6 bases lay outside the gene matches. Germline V gene lookup returns CDR1 LNHNV and CDR2 YYDKDF (reference sequence). The CDR3 totals 13 residues. CDR3 nucleotides: TGTGCCACCTCCGGGACTAGCGAGGATGAGCAGTTCTTC. Encoded protein: CATSGTSEDEQFF.

The chain couples TRBV25-1 to TRBJ2-3, with no clear D. The CDR3 loop spans 10 amino acids. Germline V CDR1 and CDR2: MGHDK, SYGVNS. With 9 bases removed from V and 8 bases from J, the gap between germline ends came to 9 bases. The CDR3 DNA sequence: TGTGCCAGGGCCACTCCTACGCAGTATTTT. Its translation is CARATPTQYF.

V is TRBV4-1 and J is TRBJ1-1; D not certain. Trimming removed 0 bases at V and 2 bases at J, with 13 bases between. This CDR3 comprises 16 residues. CDR1 and CDR2 (germline): MGHRA, YSYEKL. Written as DNA, the CDR3 is TGCGCCAGCAGCCAAGATCCTGAGGTCTTCAACACTGAAGCTTTCTTT. It encodes CASSQDPEVFNTEAFF.

This chain connects TRBV30 to TRBJ2-7; 9 nucleotides match TRBD1. The CDR3 runs 16 residues. V trimming: 1 base; J trimming: 2 bases; junction bases outside the gene matches: 9. Germline V gene lookup returns CDR1 GTSNPN and CDR2 SVGIG (reference sequence). CDR3 loop: CAWSANRDRATYEQYF. CDR3 bases: TGTGCCTGGAGTGCAAACCGGGACAGGGCCACCTACGAGCAGTACTTC.

The gene calls are TRBV7-9 and TRBJ1-3, with TRBD1 matching 11 bases. Germline trimming cut 6 bases from V and 0 bases from J; bases unmatched to any gene: 7. This CDR3 comprises 17 residues. Germline lookup yields CDR1 SEHNR and CDR2 FQNEAQ (reference sequence). DNA for the CDR3: TGTGCCAGCAGAAAGGACAGGGGGCCCGCCTCTGGAAACACCATATATTTT. Its translation: CASRKDRGPASGNTIYF.

This sequence joins TRBV11-3 and TRBJ2-1; 7 bases are a match to TRBD2. Germline-derived CDR1 and CDR2 are SGHNT and YENEEA. Germline trimming cut 4 bases from V and 1 base from J; bases unmatched to any gene: 7. The CDR3 extends over 16 amino acids. The CDR3 sequence is CASSSPRGDSYNEQFF. Here the CDR3 DNA reads TGTGCCAGCAGCTCCCCTCGGGGGGATTCCTACAATGAGCAGTTCTTC.

The J gene is TRBJ2-7, the V gene TRBV5-1; D gene uncertain. The CDR3 is 13 residues long. Trimming cost V 4 bases and J 0 bases, with 8 bases left between them. Looked up from germline, CDR1 is SGHRS and CDR2 is YFSETQ. CDR3: CASSREASYEQYF. The CDR3 nucleotides are TGCGCCAGCAGCCGAGAGGCCTCCTACGAGCAGTACTTC. The entire variable domain, with the rest obtained from reference TRBV5-1 and TRBJ2-7, is as follows: KAGVTQTPRYLIKTRGQQVTLSCSPISGHRSVSWYQQTPGQGLQFLFEYFSETQRNKGNFPGRFSGRQFSNSRSEMNVSTLELGDSALYLCASSREASYEQYFGPGTRLTVT.

V gene TRBV7-9 combines with J gene TRBJ2-1, with a tentative D call TRBD1 (6 bases). CDR3 length: 16 residues. CDR1 is SEHNR, CDR2 FQNEAQ, per germline (reference sequence). V lost 1 base and J lost 0, with 10 bases in between. The chain's CDR3 is CASSLEQGSSYNEQFF. Here the CDR3 DNA reads TGTGCCAGCAGCTTAGAGCAGGGGAGCTCCTACAATGAGCAGTTCTTC.

Only one count was recorded for this clone. The V gene is TRBV7-9, the J gene TRBJ2-2; D might be TRBD2 (5 bases). Trimming removed 2 bases from V and 5 bases from J, with 6 bases in between. Germline V gene lookup returns CDR1 SEHNR and CDR2 FQNEAQ (reference sequence). The length of the CDR3 is 13 residues. The CDR3 coding sequence is TGTGCCAGCAGCTTATCGGGGACCGGGGAGCTGTTTTTT. It codes for CASSLSGTGELFF.

The rearrangement uses TRBV6-6 and TRBJ2-3; 11 bases match TRBD2. The germline V gene encodes CDR1 MNHNY and CDR2 SVGAGI (reference sequence). V was clipped by 7 bases and J by 0 bases; unmatched bases: 3. The CDR3 is 15 residues long. In nucleotides, the CDR3 is TGTGCCAGCACCCGGACTAGCGGGAGCACAGATACGCAGTATTTT. Its protein product is CASTRTSGSTDTQYF.

The chain carries TRBV30 and TRBJ1-1; possible D gene TRBD1, 6 bases. V was trimmed by 3 bases and J by 4 bases, leaving 18 bases between them. From germline, CDR1 is GTSNPN and CDR2 SVGIG (reference sequence). The CDR3 runs to 15 residues. The CDR3 loop is CAWRTTRGQITEAFF. Here the CDR3 DNA reads TGTGCCTGGAGGACTACCAGGGGCCAGATCACTGAAGCTTTCTTT.

This clone was counted between two and nine times. The chain uses TRBV5-6 and TRBJ1-2, with D tentatively TRBD1 (5 bases). Between the trimmed V and J ends, which lost 0 bases and 4 bases, there was a span of 7 bases. This CDR3 has 13 amino acids. From germline, CDR1 is SGHDT and CDR2 YYEEEE. This CDR3 is CASSLGQTYGYTF. Here the CDR3 DNA reads TGTGCCAGCAGCTTGGGACAGACCTATGGCTACACCTTC.

This chain uses TRBV10-3 with TRBJ2-7; TRBD2 matches 9 bases. CDR1 ENHRY and CDR2 SYGVKD come from the germline V gene. The trim removed 9 bases at V and 0 bases at J, leaving 9 bases unmatched. The CDR3 loop spans 15 amino acids. The CDR3 DNA reads TGTGCCATACTAAGCGGGGGGACAAGCTCCTACGAGCAGTACTTC. Translating gives CAILSGGTSSYEQYF.

This clone was seen a single time. The rearrangement links TRBV9 to TRBJ2-1; D possibly corresponds to TRBD2 (5 bases). There are 16 residues in the CDR3. The V gene lost 4 bases and the J gene lost 4 bases, with 18 bases spanning the gap. CDR1 and CDR2 from the germline V gene are SGDLS and YYNGEE. CDR3 protein: CASSTRGDTNYNEQFF. Here the CDR3 DNA reads TGTGCCAGCAGCACCCGGGGAGACACAAATTACAATGAGCAGTTCTTC.